This T cell receptor beta chain was obtained from a study of blood T cells in healthy people across ages. Overall study findings and caveats: CMV infection status of these donors was not known. Total diversity from one million sequenced T cells was likely underestimated. There were more naive CD4+ cells and higher diversity in long-lived donors than in aged donors.

Primers used in a second PCR of roughly 7 to 12 cycles were a sample-barcoded 5' primer and a J-beta primer mix. In TCRdb, the 5' RACE reads were re-called with MiXCR into one record per CDR3 protein. Of about 1.7 million distinct CDR3 sequences listed, 28% are singletons. Trimming stripped 10 bases from V and 2 bases from J, with 9 bases between. CDR3 length: 12 amino acids. Isolated per sample were at least 6 million PBMCs. This clonotype was found a few times. As yet, its antigen is unknown. Sequencing input: blood. This receptor was identified in a woman between 25 and 40 years old in good health. This sequence joins TRBV12-3 or TRBV12-4 and TRBJ2-4; no clear D gene. CDR3 in DNA: TGTGCCACCGGACCAACCAAAAACATTCAGTACTTC. The encoded protein is CATGPTKNIQYF.